The rows below give T cell receptor beta chains drawn from one sample of a study of blood T cell repertoires in COVID-19. The data were produced by immunoSEQ multiplex PCR, yet TCRdb's version contains in-frame clones alone and is incomplete. This table holds around 47,000 clones, roughly 89% found once. Sequenced: peripheral blood. The receptors were gathered from a man aged 80 or over with active or convalescent COVID-19. The CDR3 runs from the conserved cysteine through the conserved F or W. A D gene is named only where the DNA matches it firmly. The size field is filled for only some rows; it gives once, few, many or a size class.

. TRBJ1-5 TRBV18 . TGTGCCAGCTCACCTGGTTCGAGAAATCAGCCCCAGCATTTT CASSPGSRNQPQHF
TRBD1 TRBJ2-7 TRBV29-1 once TGCAGCGTTGTGACCGGGACAGGGGCCTACGAGCAGTACTTC CSVVTGTGAYEQYF
TRBD1 TRBJ1-4 TRBV6-4 . TGTGCCAGCAGGGCCAGGGGGGCAACTAATGAAAAACTGTTTTTT CASRARGATNEKLFF
. TRBJ1-4 TRBV2 . TGTGCCAGCACTCGGGGGACTAATGAAAAACTGTTTTTT CASTRGTNEKLFF
. TRBJ1-2 TRBV10-1 . TGCGCCAGCAGTGAGTCTCAGGAGGGGCGGCCTGGCTACACCTTC CASSESQEGRPGYTF
. TRBJ2-5 TRBV18 . TGTGCCAGCTCCCGGTTAGGCGGCGAGACCCAGTACTTC CASSRLGGETQYF
. TRBJ2-2 TRBV7-8 . TGTGCCAGCAGCTTAGGTCAGGGGGGCGGTCCGAACACCGGGGAGCTGTTTTTT CASSLGQGGGPNTGELFF
. TRBJ2-3 TRBV19 . TGTGCCAGTAGTCCCCGGGGCAGGGACTTTCGAGATACGCAGTATTTT CASSPRGRDFRDTQYF
. TRBJ1-1 TRBV5-1 . TGCGCCAGCAGCCCTATGACTGTGAACACTGAAGCTTTCTTT CASSPMTVNTEAFF
TRBD1 TRBJ2-6 TRBV29-1 once TGCAGCGTCATATCCGGGACAGGGACCAACGTCCTGACTTTC CSVISGTGTNVLTF